This paragraph covers one T cell receptor (beta chain) sequence. The data derive from a study of blood T cell repertoires in COVID-19. Libraries were prepared by immunoSEQ multiplex PCR; TCRdb keeps only in-frame clonotypes and omits some of them. The top ten hold 4% to 6% of the sample, which has approximately 260,000 clones, about 80% seen once. There are 15 residues in the CDR3. Looked up from germline, CDR1 is LNHDA and CDR2 is SQIVND (reference sequence). V was clipped by 3 bases and J by 4 bases, with 15 bases between them. The chain is built from TRBV19 and TRBJ2-5, with D maybe TRBD2 (7 bases). The sequenced sample consisted of peripheral blood. This TCR was recovered from a woman over 75 with active or convalescent COVID-19. The CDR3 sequence: CASSINLGGGETQYF. The CDR3 nucleotides read TGTGCCAGTAGTATCAATCTGGGAGGGGGAGAGACCCAGTACTTC.